The rows below give T cell receptor beta chains drawn from one sample of a study of T-cell memory formation after mild COVID-19. TCRdb analysed the 5' RACE reads with MiXCR anew, one entry per CDR3 protein. Among about 240,000 distinct CDR3 sequences listed, 9.4% were seen once. Sequencing input: PBMCs or a T cell subset sorted from them (not recorded which). These receptors originate from a young man who had mild COVID-19 (a few samples of this study predate the infection). Cell type and time point are not known. CDR3s include the opening cysteine and the closing phenylalanine or tryptophan. The order of the fields is J gene, clone size, V gene, D gene, CDR3 protein, CDR3 DNA. A D gene is named only where the DNA matches it firmly. Size is stated for part of the rows, as once, few or many counts, or as a class when the clone is expanded.

>TRBJ2-3|NA|TRBV7-2|TRBD2
CASSKYPGLAGVDTQYF
TGTGCCAGCAGCAAATATCCGGGACTAGCGGGAGTAGATACGCAGTATTTT
>TRBJ2-3|medium-sized|TRBV5-1|NA
CASSPDRTDTQYF
TGCGCCAGCAGCCCCGACCGCACAGATACGCAGTATTTT
>TRBJ2-7|many|TRBV7-8|TRBD1
CASSWTGTGSWYEQYF
TGTGCCAGCAGCTGGACCGGGACAGGCAGTTGGTACGAGCAGTACTTC
>TRBJ1-1|few|TRBV7-6|NA
CASSSARAGGLMNTEAFF
TGTGCCAGCAGCTCAGCCCGGGCCGGAGGTCTCATGAACACTGAAGCTTTCTTT
>TRBJ2-7|NA|TRBV10-3|TRBD1
CAIGRTGDHEQYF
TGTGCCATCGGCCGGACAGGGGACCACGAGCAGTACTTC
>TRBJ1-4|NA|TRBV3-1|TRBD1
CASSPGTGRLFF
TGTGCCAGCAGCCCCGGGACAGGAAGACTGTTTTTT
>TRBJ2-2|NA|TRBV7-6|NA
CASSLGAGPNTGELFF
TGTGCCAGCAGCTTAGGGGCGGGGCCGAACACCGGGGAGCTGTTTTTT
>TRBJ2-7|few|TRBV7-9|TRBD2
CASSRTSGGYEQYF
TGTGCCAGCAGCAGGACTAGCGGGGGCTACGAGCAGTACTTC
>TRBJ2-7|NA|TRBV12-3/TRBV12-4|NA
CASSNVGSYEQYF
TGTGCCAGCAGTAACGTGGGCTCCTACGAGCAGTACTTC
>TRBJ2-1|many|TRBV7-9|NA
CASSLSGGVDEQFF
TGTGCCAGCAGCCTTTCAGGGGGGGTGGATGAGCAGTTCTTC
>TRBJ2-5|many|TRBV12-3/TRBV12-4|NA
CASGTRETQYF
TGTGCCAGTGGGACCCGGGAGACCCAGTACTTC
>TRBJ1-1|many|TRBV12-3/TRBV12-4|NA
CASSFHRASDTEAFF
TGTGCCAGCAGTTTCCACAGGGCTTCGGACACTGAAGCTTTCTTT
>TRBJ2-7|many|TRBV5-6|TRBD2
CASSFPGASGPYEQYF
TGTGCCAGCAGCTTCCCGGGCGCTAGCGGTCCCTACGAGCAGTACTTC
>TRBJ2-4|NA|TRBV5-1|NA
CASSLAGVGKNIQYF
TGCGCCAGCAGCTTGGCCGGGGTAGGCAAAAACATTCAGTACTTC
>TRBJ2-7|many|TRBV30|NA
CAWIYGGGTGEQYF
TGTGCCTGGATCTACGGTGGGGGAACGGGCGAGCAGTACTTC
>TRBJ1-3|few|TRBV5-1|NA
CASSLEGSSGNTIYF
TGCGCCAGCAGCTTGGAGGGCTCGTCTGGAAACACCATATATTTT
>TRBJ1-5|many|TRBV15|NA
CATSRAHEGKPQHF
TGTGCCACCAGCAGAGCCCACGAGGGGAAGCCCCAGCATTTT
>TRBJ2-3|many|TRBV9|NA
CASSVSTVTDTQYF
TGTGCCAGCAGCGTCTCGACAGTCACAGATACGCAGTATTTT
>TRBJ2-1|few|TRBV7-8|TRBD2
CASSSNGLAGGREQFF
TGTGCCAGCAGCTCGAACGGACTAGCGGGGGGGAGGGAGCAGTTCTTC
>TRBJ2-7|NA|TRBV12-3/TRBV12-4|NA
CASSPTTYEQYF
TGTGCCAGCAGCCCGACAACCTACGAGCAGTACTTC
>TRBJ1-1|few|TRBV12-5|NA
CASGLVGEAFF
TGTGCTAGTGGTTTGGTGGGGGAGGCTTTCTTT
>TRBJ2-5|few|TRBV25-1|NA
CASSLSGMQETQYF
TGTGCCAGCAGCCTTTCGGGAATGCAAGAGACCCAGTACTTC
>TRBJ2-2|few|TRBV5-1|TRBD1
CASARTGGSTGELFF
TGCGCCAGCGCGCGGACAGGGGGCAGCACCGGGGAGCTGTTTTTT
>TRBJ2-1|many|TRBV5-5|NA
CASSFRAGEQFF
TGTGCCAGCAGCTTCAGGGCGGGTGAGCAGTTCTTC
>TRBJ2-1|NA|TRBV7-9|NA
CASSFWVGTSSYNEQFF
TGTGCCAGCAGCTTTTGGGTGGGAACGAGCTCCTACAATGAGCAGTTCTTC
>TRBJ2-7|few|TRBV29-1|TRBD1
CSVGTDRGLSYEQYF
TGCAGCGTTGGGACGGACAGGGGTCTTTCCTACGAGCAGTACTTC
>TRBJ1-3|NA|TRBV9|NA
CASSVGAGGNTIYF
TGTGCCAGCAGCGTCGGGGCCGGCGGAAACACCATATATTTT
>TRBJ2-3|many|TRBV5-1|NA
CASSLAWGGDTQYF
TGCGCCAGCAGCTTGGCCTGGGGGGGCGATACGCAGTATTTT
>TRBJ2-3|NA|TRBV5-1|NA
CASSFQGSPDTQYF
TGCGCCAGCAGCTTCCAGGGTTCCCCAGATACGCAGTATTTT
>TRBJ2-7|many|TRBV5-5|NA
CASTNGPYEQYF
TGTGCCAGCACGAATGGCCCCTACGAGCAGTACTTC
>TRBJ2-2|NA|TRBV4-2|TRBD1
CASSQGTGVTGELFF
TGTGCCAGCAGCCAGGGGACAGGGGTCACCGGGGAGCTGTTTTTT
>TRBJ2-7|NA|TRBV4-1|TRBD2
CASSLVPSGTSYEQYF
TGCGCCAGCAGCCTCGTCCCTAGCGGGACCTCCTACGAGCAGTACTTC
>TRBJ2-5|many|TRBV19|NA
CASSTTQRETQYF
TGTGCCAGTAGTACAACCCAGCGGGAGACCCAGTACTTC
>TRBJ2-5|few|TRBV7-2|NA
CASSTRAKETQYF
TGTGCCAGCAGCACCCGGGCAAAAGAGACCCAGTACTTC
>TRBJ2-1|NA|TRBV6-2/TRBV6-3|NA
CASSLRTEQFF
TGTGCCAGCAGTCTACGTACTGAGCAGTTCTTC
>TRBJ2-3|few|TRBV6-5|NA
CASSYGGARIDTQYF
TGTGCCAGCAGTTACGGGGGGGCCCGGATAGATACGCAGTATTTT
>TRBJ2-7|few|TRBV7-2|NA
CASRTVPGVGQYF
TGTGCCAGCAGAACCGTCCCCGGTGTCGGGCAGTACTTC
>TRBJ2-5|NA|TRBV7-6|NA
CASRPTAEETQYF
TGTGCCAGCAGACCTACCGCAGAAGAGACCCAGTACTTC
>TRBJ2-1|few|TRBV6-5|NA
CASSPGTAWQFF
TGTGCCAGCAGCCCCGGGACTGCTTGGCAGTTCTTC
>TRBJ2-7|NA|TRBV24-1|NA
CATSDGSYEQYF
TGTGCCACCAGTGATGGTTCCTACGAGCAGTACTTC
>TRBJ2-3|few|TRBV6-6|NA
CASSPGTQYF
TGTGCCAGCAGCCCCGGGACGCAGTATTTT
>TRBJ2-7|NA|TRBV13|TRBD1
CASSSTGGEQYF
TGTGCCAGCAGCTCCACAGGGGGAGAGCAGTACTTC
>TRBJ2-1|NA|TRBV7-2|TRBD1
CASSLVGQGFYNEQFF
TGTGCCAGCAGCTTGGTCGGACAGGGGTTTTACAATGAGCAGTTCTTC
>TRBJ1-1|NA|TRBV6-2/TRBV6-3|NA
CASSRTTEAFF
TGTGCCAGCAGTAGGACCACTGAAGCTTTCTTT
>TRBJ2-1|NA|TRBV7-9|TRBD2
CASSSPRGLGRYNEQFF
TGTGCCAGCAGCTCCCCGAGGGGACTAGGGCGCTACAATGAGCAGTTCTTC
>TRBJ2-3|few|TRBV3-1|NA
CASSSLGGDTQYF
TGTGCCAGCAGCTCCCTAGGCGGGGATACGCAGTATTTT
>TRBJ1-1|few|TRBV7-6|TRBD1
CASSEYGGRGAFF
TGTGCCAGCAGTGAATATGGGGGCAGGGGGGCTTTCTTT
>TRBJ2-5|NA|TRBV20-1|NA
CSARIPSGETQYF
TGCAGTGCTAGAATACCCAGCGGGGAGACCCAGTACTTC
>TRBJ2-2|NA|TRBV28|TRBD1
CASRATGTATGELFF
TGTGCCAGCAGGGCGACCGGGACAGCTACCGGGGAGCTGTTTTTT
>TRBJ1-1|few|TRBV6-5|NA
CAVRKPFTGSETEAFF
TGTGCCGTACGAAAGCCATTTACAGGGAGTGAGACTGAAGCTTTCTTT
>TRBJ2-3|many|TRBV9|TRBD2
CASSFSGGATDTQYF
TGTGCCAGCAGCTTTAGCGGGGGGGCCACAGATACGCAGTATTTT
>TRBJ2-2|few|TRBV7-7|TRBD2
CASSGGESGELFF
TGTGCTAGCAGCGGGGGTGAATCCGGGGAGCTGTTTTTT
>TRBJ1-5|NA|TRBV10-3|NA
CAISDPATGRNVHQPQHF
TGTGCCATCAGTGACCCCGCTACGGGACGCAACGTCCATCAGCCCCAGCATTTT
>TRBJ2-3|NA|TRBV7-2|NA
CASSFEGGSTDTQYF
TGTGCCAGCAGCTTCGAGGGGGGGAGCACAGATACGCAGTATTTT
>TRBJ2-1|NA|TRBV12-3/TRBV12-4|NA
CASSLTGEPEQFF
TGTGCCAGCAGTTTAACGGGAGAGCCGGAGCAGTTCTTC